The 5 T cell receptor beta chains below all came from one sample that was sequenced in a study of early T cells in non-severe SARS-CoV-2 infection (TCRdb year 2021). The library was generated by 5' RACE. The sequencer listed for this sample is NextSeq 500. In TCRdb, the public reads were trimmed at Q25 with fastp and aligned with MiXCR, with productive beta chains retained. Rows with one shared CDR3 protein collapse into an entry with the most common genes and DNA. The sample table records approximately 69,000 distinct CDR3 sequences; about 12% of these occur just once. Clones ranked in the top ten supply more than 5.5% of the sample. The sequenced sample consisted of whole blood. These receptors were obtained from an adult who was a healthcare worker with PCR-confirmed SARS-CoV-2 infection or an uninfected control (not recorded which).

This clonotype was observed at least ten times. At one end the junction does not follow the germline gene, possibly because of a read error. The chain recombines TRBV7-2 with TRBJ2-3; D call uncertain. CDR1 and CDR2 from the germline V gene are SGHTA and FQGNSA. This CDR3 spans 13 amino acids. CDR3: CASNLSGDRSQYF. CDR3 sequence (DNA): TGTGCCAGCAACTTAAGTGGTGATCGCTCGCAGTATTTT.

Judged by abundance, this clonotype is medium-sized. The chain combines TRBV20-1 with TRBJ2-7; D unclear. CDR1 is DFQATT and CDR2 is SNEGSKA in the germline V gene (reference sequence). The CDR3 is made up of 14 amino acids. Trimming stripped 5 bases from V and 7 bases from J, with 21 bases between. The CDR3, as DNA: TGCAGTGCTGGGCCGGGCCCCCGCCCGGGTGAGCAGTACTTC. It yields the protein CSAGPGPRPGEQYF.

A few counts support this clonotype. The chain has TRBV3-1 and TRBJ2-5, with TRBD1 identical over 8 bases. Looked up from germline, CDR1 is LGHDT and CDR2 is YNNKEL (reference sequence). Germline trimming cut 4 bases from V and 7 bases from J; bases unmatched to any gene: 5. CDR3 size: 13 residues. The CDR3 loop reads CASSRQTGATQYF. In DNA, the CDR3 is TGTGCCAGCAGCCGACAGACAGGGGCGACCCAGTACTTC.

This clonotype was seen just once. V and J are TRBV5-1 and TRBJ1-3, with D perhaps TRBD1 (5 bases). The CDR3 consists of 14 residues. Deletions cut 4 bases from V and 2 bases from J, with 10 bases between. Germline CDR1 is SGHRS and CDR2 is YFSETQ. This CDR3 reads CASSGTAAGNTIYF. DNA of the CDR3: TGCGCCAGCAGCGGGACCGCAGCTGGAAACACCATATATTTT.

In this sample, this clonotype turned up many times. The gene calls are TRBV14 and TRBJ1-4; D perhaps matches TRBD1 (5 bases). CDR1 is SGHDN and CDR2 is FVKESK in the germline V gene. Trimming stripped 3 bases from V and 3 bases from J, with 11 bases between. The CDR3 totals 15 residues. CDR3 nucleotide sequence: TGTGCCAGCAGCCACCGACAGAAGGCTAATGAAAAACTGTTTTTT. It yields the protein CASSHRQKANEKLFF.